The text below deals with one TCR beta chain. Antigen unknown. This sample stems from a study of T cell responses to AZD1222 COVID-19 vaccine. Study background: Samples with a second dose at about 4 or about 12 weeks were pooled together. Study-level points and caveats: Variant regions that are unmutated are reportedly the target of nearly half of spike-specific TCRs. Repertoire sampling was restricted to post-peak T cell response timepoints. Clonal diversity was possibly underestimated, and white British individuals and females predominated among donors.

TCRdb's table, derived via immunoSEQ multiplex PCR, lists solely in-frame clones and lacks some. The repertoire consists of roughly 120,000 clones, with approximately 86% occurring once and the leading ten covering around a tenth. The source was peripheral blood, collected on day 0 of AZD1222 vaccination. This TCR was recovered from an adult in good health.

For the CDR3, the DNA is TGTGCCAGCAGTAGGGCCTACGAGCAGTACTTC. Translating it yields CASSRAYEQYF. The J gene is TRBJ2-7, the V gene TRBV25-1; no reliable D call. Germline loops: CDR1 MGHDK, CDR2 SYGVNS. This CDR3 has 11 residues. Trimming shortened V by 5 bases and J by 2 bases, and 4 bases separated the two germline ends.